A selection of T cell receptor beta chains follows, all from one sample in a study of blood T cell repertoires in COVID-19. Assay used: immunoSEQ multiplex PCR; TCRdb lists only in-frame clones, some missing. The sample includes approximately 270,000 clones, nearly 90% of them seen just once. Sequencing input: PBMCs or T cells enriched from blood (not recorded which). The receptors come from a woman between 55 and 75 years old who had recovered from COVID-19. The CDR3 runs from the conserved cysteine through the conserved F or W. A D gene is named only where the DNA matches it firmly. Part of the rows lack a size; the others show once, few, many or a class for expanded clones.

abundance: -; d_gene: TRBD1; v_gene: TRBV2; j_gene: TRBJ2-3; CDR3aa: CASYRDSSTDTQYF; CDR3nt: TGTGCCAGCTACCGGGACAGCAGCACAGATACGCAGTATTTT
abundance: -; d_gene: TRBD2; v_gene: TRBV9; j_gene: TRBJ2-2; CDR3aa: CASSVVKSGGTGELFF; CDR3nt: TGTGCCAGCAGCGTAGTCAAGAGCGGGGGGACCGGGGAGCTGTTTTTT
abundance: -; d_gene: TRBD2; v_gene: TRBV2; j_gene: TRBJ2-5; CDR3aa: CASSPGLAGQETQYF; CDR3nt: TGTGCCAGCAGTCCAGGACTAGCGGGACAGGAGACCCAGTACTTC
abundance: few; d_gene: -; v_gene: TRBV7-8; j_gene: TRBJ2-1; CDR3aa: CASSLVGRGYNEQFF; CDR3nt: TGTGCCAGCAGCTTAGTGGGTAGGGGGTACAATGAGCAGTTCTTC
abundance: -; d_gene: TRBD1; v_gene: TRBV11-2; j_gene: TRBJ2-2; CDR3aa: CASSSGQGMWTGELFF; CDR3nt: TGTGCCAGCAGCTCCGGACAGGGGATGTGGACCGGGGAGCTGTTTTTT
abundance: -; d_gene: -; v_gene: TRBV9; j_gene: TRBJ2-1; CDR3aa: CASSPGGQTYNEQFF; CDR3nt: TGTGCCAGCAGCCCGGGGGGACAAACCTACAATGAGCAGTTCTTC
abundance: -; d_gene: TRBD2; v_gene: TRBV30; j_gene: TRBJ2-3; CDR3aa: CAWSGLAGADTQYF; CDR3nt: TGTGCCTGGAGTGGGCTAGCGGGAGCAGATACGCAGTATTTT
abundance: -; d_gene: -; v_gene: TRBV5-8; j_gene: TRBJ1-4; CDR3aa: CASSWWGQANEKLFF; CDR3nt: TGTGCCAGCAGCTGGTGGGGGCAGGCTAATGAAAAACTGTTTTTT
abundance: -; d_gene: TRBD1; v_gene: TRBV5-1; j_gene: TRBJ1-1; CDR3aa: CASSLTGTGGLNTEAFF; CDR3nt: TGCGCCAGCAGCTTAACCGGGACAGGTGGATTGAACACTGAAGCTTTCTTT
abundance: -; d_gene: -; v_gene: TRBV12-3/TRBV12-4; j_gene: TRBJ2-7; CDR3aa: CASSRQGGYEQYF; CDR3nt: TGTGCCAGCAGTCGACAGGGAGGCTACGAGCAGTACTTC
abundance: -; d_gene: -; v_gene: TRBV18; j_gene: TRBJ1-1; CDR3aa: CASSPKTREAFF; CDR3nt: TGTGCCAGCTCACCAAAGACACGTGAAGCTTTCTTT
abundance: -; d_gene: TRBD1; v_gene: TRBV7-2; j_gene: TRBJ1-1; CDR3aa: CASRRQGPPLNTEAFF; CDR3nt: TGTGCCAGCCGGAGACAGGGCCCACCCTTGAACACTGAAGCTTTCTTT
abundance: -; d_gene: TRBD1; v_gene: TRBV19; j_gene: TRBJ2-7; CDR3aa: CASSFGQGGIYEQYF; CDR3nt: TGTGCCAGTAGTTTCGGACAGGGGGGTATCTACGAGCAGTACTTC
abundance: -; d_gene: -; v_gene: TRBV21-1; j_gene: TRBJ2-7; CDR3aa: CASSKLCSYEQYF; CDR3nt: TGTGCCAGCAGCAAATTATGCTCCTACGAGCAGTACTTC
abundance: -; d_gene: TRBD1; v_gene: TRBV5-4; j_gene: TRBJ1-2; CDR3aa: CASSDPGQPYGYTF; CDR3nt: TGTGCCAGCAGTGATCCGGGACAGCCCTATGGCTACACCTTC
abundance: -; d_gene: -; v_gene: TRBV7-8; j_gene: TRBJ1-2; CDR3aa: CASSPRGGSNYGYTF; CDR3nt: TGTGCCAGCAGCCCACGAGGAGGCAGCAACTATGGCTACACCTTC
abundance: -; d_gene: TRBD1; v_gene: TRBV10-2; j_gene: TRBJ2-2; CDR3aa: CASSGTANTGELFF; CDR3nt: TGCGCCAGCAGCGGGACAGCGAACACCGGGGAGCTGTTTTTT
abundance: few; d_gene: TRBD1; v_gene: TRBV28; j_gene: TRBJ1-1; CDR3aa: CASSPRGGGNTEAFF; CDR3nt: TGTGCCAGTAGCCCAAGAGGGGGCGGAAACACTGAAGCTTTCTTT
abundance: -; d_gene: TRBD1; v_gene: TRBV19; j_gene: TRBJ1-4; CDR3aa: CASSNRGLTEKLFF; CDR3nt: TGTGCCAGTAGTAACAGGGGGCTGACGGAAAAACTGTTTTTT
abundance: -; d_gene: TRBD2; v_gene: TRBV18; j_gene: TRBJ2-1; CDR3aa: CASSQGLAEYNEQFF; CDR3nt: TGTGCCAGCTCCCAGGGACTAGCGGAGTACAATGAGCAGTTCTTC